A single sample is the source of the 10 T cell receptor beta chains below, sequenced in a study of cytotoxic CD8 clonotypes in ibrutinib-treated CLL. The method was immunoSEQ multiplex PCR; TCRdb's version includes in-frame clones alone and lacks a portion of them. The sample lists about 40,000 clones, roughly 70% seen once, with 10% in the top ten. Sequencing used PBMCs, obtained at disease progression, from a patient treated with ibrutinib. The receptor source for this set is a human donor with chronic lymphocytic leukemia.

The chain combines TRBV6-5 with TRBJ2-1; D tentatively fits TRBD1 or TRBD2 (6 bases each). The CDR3 length is 14 residues. The V gene lost 1 base and the J gene lost 9 bases, with 13 bases spanning the gap. Germline V lookup: CDR1 MNHEY, CDR2 SVGAGI. CDR3: CASSYFQGGGEQFF. The CDR3 region has the DNA TGTGCCAGCAGTTACTTTCAAGGGGGAGGTGAGCAGTTCTTC.

This sequence joins TRBV11-2 and TRBJ2-4, with D maybe TRBD2 (5 bases). Germline assignment: CDR1 SGHAT and CDR2 FQNNGV. V lost 1 base and J lost 7, with 5 bases in between. This CDR3 is built from 12 residues. In nucleotides, the CDR3 is TGTGCCAGCAGCTTAGCGGGGAACATTCAGTACTTC. This translates into CASSLAGNIQYF.

This clone was found once. The chain's CDR3 is CASSRRDANTGELFF. The CDR3 nucleotides are TGTGCCAGCAGCCGCCGGGACGCGAACACCGGGGAGCTGTTTTTT. The chain employs TRBV7-2 and TRBJ2-2; D is perhaps TRBD1 or TRBD2 (5 bases each). Germline CDR1 reads SGHTA; CDR2 reads FQGNSA. V lost 5 bases and J lost 0, with 10 bases in between. The CDR3 has 15 amino acids.

This clone turned up a few times. The rearrangement uses TRBV18 and TRBJ1-3; D unresolved. Trimming left V 2 bases short and J 1 base short, with 6 bases between. The CDR3 contains 14 residues. The germline gives CDR1 KGHSH, CDR2 LQKENI. The CDR3 DNA is TGTGCCAGCTCACCAGGGAGGTCTGGAAACACCATATATTTT. This gives the protein CASSPGRSGNTIYF.

V is TRBV7-2 and J is TRBJ1-6; D not certain. Germline loops: CDR1 SGHTA, CDR2 FQGNSA. V lost 5 bases, J lost 9 bases, and 11 bases lay in between. The CDR3 consists of 13 residues. CDR3 coding DNA: TGTGCCAGCAGCCCGGCCCCTCGTTCACCCCTCCACTTT. Its translation: CASSPAPRSPLHF.

J is TRBJ2-7 and V is TRBV28; weak D call: TRBD2 (6 bases). The CDR3 consists of 16 residues. The V end lost 7 bases, the J end lost 6 bases, and 25 bases lay between the germline ends. CDR1 and CDR2 (germline): MDHEN, SYDVKM. The CDR3: CASIPSGTPREFEQYF. For the CDR3, the DNA is TGTGCCAGCATTCCATCCGGGACTCCCAGGGAATTCGAGCAGTACTTC.

The chain recombines TRBV28 with TRBJ1-5, with 10 bases fitting TRBD1. Germline CDR1 reads MDHEN; CDR2 reads SYDVKM. CDR3 length equals 17 residues. The ends lost 7 bases at V and 6 bases at J; junction bases unmatched: 15. CDR3 nucleotide sequence: TGTGCCAGCACCATTCCCCCAGGACAGGGGGTCGGTCAGCCCCAGCATTTT. Translated: CASTIPPGQGVGQPQHF.

By proportion, this clone is medium-sized. The V gene is TRBV7-9, the J gene TRBJ1-5, with D unresolved. Germline V lookup: CDR1 SEHNR, CDR2 FQNEAQ (reference sequence). Trimming left V 2 bases short and J 9 bases short, with 14 bases between. This CDR3 region has 14 residues. The DNA for the CDR3 is TGTGCCAGCAGCTTACCGGACTACGGCTCGCCCCAGCATTTT. This gives the protein CASSLPDYGSPQHF.

The rearrangement uses TRBV18 and TRBJ2-5; no definite D call. V lost 3 bases and J 11 bases, leaving 13 bases between the germline ends. The germline V gene has CDR1 KGHSH and CDR2 LQKENI. CDR3 size: 12 residues. The CDR3: CASSPTSAGQYF. The CDR3, as DNA: TGTGCCAGCTCACCTACTTCAGCCGGGCAGTACTTC.

This clone showed up just once. V and J are TRBV5-4 and TRBJ1-1; D gene ambiguous. CDR1 is SGHNT and CDR2 is YYREEE in the germline V gene (reference sequence). CDR3 length equals 15 residues. The ends were cut back, 4 bases at V and 1 base at J, with 14 bases in the middle. The CDR3 loop is CASSPPGASNTEAFF. As DNA, the CDR3 is TGTGCCAGCAGCCCGCCGGGAGCCTCGAACACTGAAGCTTTCTTT.